This record looks at one T cell receptor (beta chain) sequence and its context. Its target is unknown. This record comes from a study of early T cells in non-severe SARS-CoV-2 infection. For the study at large: Sequenced material consisted of bulk RNA (from unsorted whole blood), and chains were unpaired.

Trimming removed 2 bases from V and 3 bases from J, with 3 bases in between. Germline assignment: CDR1 KGHSH and CDR2 LQKENI. The CDR3 spans 12 residues. Individual cDNA molecules carried attached unique molecular identifiers. TCRdb passed the 5' RACE reads through MiXCR, listing each CDR3 protein once. Among 76,000 or so distinct CDR3 sequences, approximately 11% were seen once, and the ten largest hold 4% to 5%. Study-wide results and caveats: Sequences matched to VDJdb favored anti-spike CD8 responses, while private and CD4 specificities were missed.

The material sequenced was whole blood. The clonotype originates from an adult who was a healthcare worker with PCR-confirmed SARS-CoV-2 infection or an uninfected control (not recorded which). The chain couples TRBV18 to TRBJ2-3; unclear D gene. CDR3 bases: TGTGCCAGCTCACCAGCAACAGATACGCAGTATTTT. Its protein product is CASSPATDTQYF.